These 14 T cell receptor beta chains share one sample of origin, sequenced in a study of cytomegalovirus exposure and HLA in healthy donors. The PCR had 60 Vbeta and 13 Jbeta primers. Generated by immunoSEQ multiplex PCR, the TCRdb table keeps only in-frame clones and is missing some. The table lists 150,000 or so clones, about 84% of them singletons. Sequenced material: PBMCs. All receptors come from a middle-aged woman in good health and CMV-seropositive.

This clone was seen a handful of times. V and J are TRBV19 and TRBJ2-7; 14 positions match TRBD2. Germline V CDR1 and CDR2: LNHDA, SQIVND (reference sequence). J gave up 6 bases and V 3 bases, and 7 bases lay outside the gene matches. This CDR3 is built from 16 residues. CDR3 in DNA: TGTGCCAGTAGTATGGAGACTAGCGGGAGGGCCGCCGAGCAGTACTTC. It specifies CASSMETSGRAAEQYF.

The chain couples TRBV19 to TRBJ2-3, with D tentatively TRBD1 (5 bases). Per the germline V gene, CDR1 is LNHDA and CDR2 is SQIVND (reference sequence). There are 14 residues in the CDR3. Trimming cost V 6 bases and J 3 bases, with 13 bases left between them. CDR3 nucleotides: TGTGCCAGTAGCAGACAGTCGGAAACAGATACGCAGTATTTT. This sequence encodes CASSRQSETDTQYF.

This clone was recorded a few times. This CDR3 reads CASSLEGLGVSEQYF. CDR3 nucleotide sequence: TGTGCCAGCAGCTTAGAAGGACTAGGGGTATCCGAGCAGTACTTC. The rearrangement joins TRBV11-1 to TRBJ2-7; 7 positions agree with TRBD2. The length of the CDR3 is 15 residues. Losses at the gene ends were 1 base for V and 6 bases for J; bases not matched to a gene: 9. Germline CDR1 and CDR2: SGHAT and FQDESV (reference sequence).

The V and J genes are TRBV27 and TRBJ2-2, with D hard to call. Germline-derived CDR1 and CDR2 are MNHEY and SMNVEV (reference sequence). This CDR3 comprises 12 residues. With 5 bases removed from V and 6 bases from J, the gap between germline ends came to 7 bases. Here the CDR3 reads CASSPYAGELFF. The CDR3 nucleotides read TGTGCCAGCAGTCCCTACGCCGGGGAGCTGTTTTTT.

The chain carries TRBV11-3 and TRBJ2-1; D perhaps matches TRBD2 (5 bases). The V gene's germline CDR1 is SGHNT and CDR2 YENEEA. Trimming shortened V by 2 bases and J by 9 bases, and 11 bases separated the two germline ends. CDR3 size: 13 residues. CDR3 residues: CASSLTGITEQFF. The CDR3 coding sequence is TGTGCCAGCAGCTTAACCGGGATCACTGAGCAGTTCTTC.

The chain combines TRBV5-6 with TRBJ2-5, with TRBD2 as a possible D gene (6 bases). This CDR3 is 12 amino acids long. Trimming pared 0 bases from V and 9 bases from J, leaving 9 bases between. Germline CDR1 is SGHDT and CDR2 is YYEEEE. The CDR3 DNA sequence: TGTGCCAGCAGCTTGGGCAGGGAGGCCCAGTACTTC. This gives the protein CASSLGREAQYF.

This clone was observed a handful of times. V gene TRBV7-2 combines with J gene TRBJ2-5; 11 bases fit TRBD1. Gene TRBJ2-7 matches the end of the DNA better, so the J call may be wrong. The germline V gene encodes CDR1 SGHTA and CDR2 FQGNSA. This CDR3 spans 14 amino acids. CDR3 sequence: CASSSDRGHREQYF. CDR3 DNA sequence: TGTGCCAGCAGCTCGGACAGGGGGCATCGCGAGCAGTACTTC.

CDR3 in DNA: TGCGCCAGCAGCTTGGAGGGGACAGGGGGTTGGACTGAAGCTTTCTTT. Amino acids: CASSLEGTGGWTEAFF. The J gene is TRBJ1-1, the V gene TRBV5-1; 11 bases line up with TRBD1. The CDR3 spans 16 residues. CDR1 is SGHRS, CDR2 YFSETQ, per germline. The junction had 6 bases not matched to a gene; V was cut back by 0 bases and J by 5 bases.

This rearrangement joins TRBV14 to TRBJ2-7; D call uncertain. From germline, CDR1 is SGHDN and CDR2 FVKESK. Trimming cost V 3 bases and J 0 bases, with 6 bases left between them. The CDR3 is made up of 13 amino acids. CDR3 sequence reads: CASSHHSSYEQYF. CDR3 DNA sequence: TGTGCCAGCAGCCATCACAGCTCCTACGAGCAGTACTTC.

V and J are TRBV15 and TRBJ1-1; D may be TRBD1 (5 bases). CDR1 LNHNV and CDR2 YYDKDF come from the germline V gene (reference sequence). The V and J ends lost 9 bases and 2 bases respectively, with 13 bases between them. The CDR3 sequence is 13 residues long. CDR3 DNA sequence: TGTGCCACAAGCCGGACACGTAACACTGAAGCTTTCTTT. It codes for CATSRTRNTEAFF.

The chain's CDR3 is CASSRGTGINEQFF. The DNA for the CDR3 is TGTGCCAGCAGCCGAGGGACAGGAATCAATGAGCAGTTCTTC. The V call is TRBV7-2, the J call TRBJ2-1; 8 bases match TRBD1. Unmatched junction bases numbered 6, after V lost 5 bases and J lost 6 bases. Germline loops: CDR1 SGHTA, CDR2 FQGNSA. This CDR3 comprises 14 residues.

This chain's CDR3 is CASSIRGPPREQFF. In DNA, the CDR3 is TGTGCCAGTAGTATTAGAGGGCCGCCCAGGGAGCAGTTCTTC. V and J are TRBV19 and TRBJ2-1, with a possible D match to TRBD2 (5 bases). Germline-derived CDR1 and CDR2 are LNHDA and SQIVND (reference sequence). This CDR3 is built from 14 residues. V dropped 3 bases and J dropped 10 bases, with 16 bases sitting between them.

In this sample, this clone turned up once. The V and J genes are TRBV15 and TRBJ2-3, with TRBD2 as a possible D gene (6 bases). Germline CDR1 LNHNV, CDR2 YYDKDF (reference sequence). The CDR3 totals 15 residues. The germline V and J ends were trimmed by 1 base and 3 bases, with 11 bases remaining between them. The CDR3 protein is CATSRVTGGTDTQYF. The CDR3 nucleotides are TGTGCCACCAGCAGAGTAACAGGAGGGACAGATACGCAGTATTTT.

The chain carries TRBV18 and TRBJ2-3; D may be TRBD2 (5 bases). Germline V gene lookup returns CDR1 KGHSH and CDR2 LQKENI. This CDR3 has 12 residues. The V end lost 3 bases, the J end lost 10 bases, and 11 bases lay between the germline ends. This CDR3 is CASSPTLGAQYF. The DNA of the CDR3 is TGTGCCAGCTCACCCACCTTGGGAGCGCAGTATTTT.